A single sample is the source of the 9 T cell receptor beta chains below, sequenced in a study of CD8 T cells in Susac syndrome. Reverse transcription of about 0.5 to 1 ug RNA used random hexamers. MiXCR was run by TCRdb on the immunoSEQ multiplex PCR reads, yielding one entry per CDR3 protein. The sample gives roughly 150,000 distinct CDR3 sequences, 95% of which show up once; 0.16% is in the top ten. The sequencing input was CD4+ T cells from PBMCs. All receptors derive from a human donor with Susac syndrome.

This clonotype was detected a few times. The chain is built from TRBV6-6 and TRBJ1-5; 8 nucleotides match TRBD1. Trimming took 4 bases from V and 5 from J; bases not matched to a gene: 4. CDR3 length equals 14 residues. Germline assignment: CDR1 MNHNY and CDR2 SVGAGI (reference sequence). The CDR3: CASSFGTGDQPQHF. CDR3 sequence (DNA): TGTGCCAGCAGTTTCGGGACAGGCGATCAGCCCCAGCATTTT.

The CDR3 reads CASSPVTGQPSGANVLTF. The DNA of the CDR3 is TGTGCCAGCAGCCCCGTTACAGGTCAACCCTCTGGGGCCAACGTCCTGACTTTC. This rearrangement joins TRBV3-1 to TRBJ2-6; a weak D match, TRBD1 (5 bases). CDR3 length: 18 residues. The ends were cut back, 4 bases at V and 0 bases at J, with 16 bases in the middle. CDR1 is LGHDT and CDR2 is YNNKEL in the germline V gene (reference sequence). The whole variable domain, filled in from reference TRBV3-1 and TRBJ2-6, reads DTAVSQTPKYLVTQMGNDKSIKCEQNLGHDTMYWYKQDSKKFLKIMFSYNNKELIINETVPNRFSPKSPDKAHLNLHINSLELGDSAVYFCASSPVTGQPSGANVLTFGAGSRLTVL.

This clonotype was counted once. The chain employs TRBV20-1 and TRBJ2-1; perhaps TRBD2 as D (6 bases). Trimming cost V 5 bases and J 3 bases, with 11 bases left between them. The CDR3 has 13 amino acids. The germline V gene encodes CDR1 DFQATT and CDR2 SNEGSKA (reference sequence). Here the CDR3 reads CSAGGNNYNEQFF. Here the CDR3 DNA reads TGCAGTGCTGGAGGGAATAACTACAATGAGCAGTTCTTC.

This sequence joins TRBV20-1 and TRBJ2-7, with D unresolved. From germline, CDR1 is DFQATT and CDR2 SNEGSKA (reference sequence). V lost 5 bases and J 3 bases, leaving 11 bases between the germline ends. CDR3 length: 12 amino acids. The CDR3, as DNA: TGCAGTGCTGGCCGGGCTTACTACGAGCAGTACTTC. It is translated as CSAGRAYYEQYF.

The rearrangement links TRBV29-1 to TRBJ2-5, with TRBD2 as a possible D gene (6 bases). This CDR3 contains 10 residues. Per the germline V gene, CDR1 is SQVTM and CDR2 is ANQGSEA. Here the CDR3 reads CSFGGETQYF. The CDR3 nucleotides are TGCAGTTTTGGGGGGGAGACCCAGTACTTC.

The V call is TRBV7-9, the J call TRBJ2-2; TRBD2 matches 7 bases. Unmatched junction bases numbered 8, after V lost 3 bases and J lost 7 bases. In germline, CDR1 is SEHNR, CDR2 FQNEAQ (reference sequence). This CDR3 region has 15 residues. CDR3 in DNA: TGTGCCAGCAGCTTCGTGGGGGGACTAAACGGGGAGCTGTTTTTT. It yields the protein CASSFVGGLNGELFF. The complete variable domain, with remaining parts taken from reference TRBV7-9 and TRBJ2-2, reads DTGVSQNPRHKITKRGQNVTFRCDPISEHNRLYWYRQTLGQGPEFLTYFQNEAQLEKSRLLSDRFSAERPKGSFSTLEIQRTEQGDSAMYLCASSFVGGLNGELFFGEGSRLTVL.

The rearrangement links TRBV20-1 to TRBJ2-7; 9 nucleotides agree with TRBD1. This CDR3 is 16 amino acids long. The germline V gene encodes CDR1 DFQATT and CDR2 SNEGSKA (reference sequence). The ends lost 6 bases at V and 0 bases at J; junction bases unmatched: 12. CDR3 nucleotide sequence: TGCAGTGCCCGACGACAGGGGGGAACAACCTCCTACGAGCAGTACTTC. Protein sequence: CSARRQGGTTSYEQYF.

This clonotype was observed a few times. The chain has TRBV19 and TRBJ1-1; no firm D call. The CDR3 has 14 residues. V lost 7 bases and J 2 bases, leaving 14 bases between the germline ends. Germline CDR1 LNHDA, CDR2 SQIVND (reference sequence). The CDR3 reads CASTRGLGNTEAFF. DNA of the CDR3: TGTGCCAGTACCAGAGGTCTGGGCAACACTGAAGCTTTCTTT.

The chain carries TRBV20-1 and TRBJ2-5; the D gene is possibly TRBD1 (5 bases). This CDR3 spans 13 amino acids. Per germline, CDR1 DFQATT and CDR2 SNEGSKA (reference sequence). V was trimmed by 3 bases and J by 2 bases, leaving 10 bases between them. CDR3 nucleotides: TGCAGTGCTAGCCGACAGCTACAAGAGACCCAGTACTTC. Translated: CSASRQLQETQYF.